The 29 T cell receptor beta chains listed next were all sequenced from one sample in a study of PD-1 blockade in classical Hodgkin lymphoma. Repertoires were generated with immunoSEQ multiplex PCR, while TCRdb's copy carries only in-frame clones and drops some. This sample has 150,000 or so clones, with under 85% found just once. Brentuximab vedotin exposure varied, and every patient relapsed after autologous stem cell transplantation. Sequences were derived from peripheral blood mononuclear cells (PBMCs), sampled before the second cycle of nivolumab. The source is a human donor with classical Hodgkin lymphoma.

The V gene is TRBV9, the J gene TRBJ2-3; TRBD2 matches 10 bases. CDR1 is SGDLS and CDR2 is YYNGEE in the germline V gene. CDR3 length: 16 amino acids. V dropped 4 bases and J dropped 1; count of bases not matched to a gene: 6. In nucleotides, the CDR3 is TGTGCCAGCAGCCCCGTAGCGGGAGGTGGCACAGATACGCAGTATTTT. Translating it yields CASSPVAGGGTDTQYF.

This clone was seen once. CDR3 in DNA: TGTGCCAGCTGCTCTATATGGATTGAGCAGCCCCAGCATTTT. Translating it yields CASCSIWIEQPQHF. The rearrangement uses TRBV6-5 and TRBJ1-5; D not certain. Germline CDR1 reads MNHEY; CDR2 reads SVGAGI. Trimming pared 8 bases from V and 7 bases from J, leaving 18 bases between. CDR3 length equals 14 residues.

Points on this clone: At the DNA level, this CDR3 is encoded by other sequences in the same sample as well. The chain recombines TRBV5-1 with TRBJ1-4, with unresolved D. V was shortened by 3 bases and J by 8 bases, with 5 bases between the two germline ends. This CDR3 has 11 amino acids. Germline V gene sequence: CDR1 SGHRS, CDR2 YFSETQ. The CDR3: CASSSGEKLFF. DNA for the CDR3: TGCGCCAGCAGCTCCGGCGAAAAACTGTTTTTT.

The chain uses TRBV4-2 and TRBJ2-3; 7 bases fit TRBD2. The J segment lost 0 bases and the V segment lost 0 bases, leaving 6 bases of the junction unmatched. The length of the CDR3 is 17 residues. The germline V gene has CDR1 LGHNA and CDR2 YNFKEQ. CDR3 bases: TGTGCCAGCAGCCAAGATCGGCGGGAGCATAGCACAGATACGCAGTATTTT. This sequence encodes CASSQDRREHSTDTQYF.

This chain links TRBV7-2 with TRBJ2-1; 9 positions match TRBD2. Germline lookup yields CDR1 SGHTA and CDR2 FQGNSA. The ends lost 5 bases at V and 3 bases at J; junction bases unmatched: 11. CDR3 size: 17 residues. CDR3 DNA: TGTGCCAGCAGCCGTGAAGGCGGGAGGGCTTTCTACAATGAGCAGTTCTTC. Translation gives CASSREGGRAFYNEQFF.

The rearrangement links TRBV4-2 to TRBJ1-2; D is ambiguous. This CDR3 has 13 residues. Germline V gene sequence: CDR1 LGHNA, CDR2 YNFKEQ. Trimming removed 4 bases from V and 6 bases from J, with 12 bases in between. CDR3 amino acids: CASSLAQRNGYTF. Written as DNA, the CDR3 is TGTGCCAGCAGCCTCGCCCAAAGGAATGGCTACACCTTC.

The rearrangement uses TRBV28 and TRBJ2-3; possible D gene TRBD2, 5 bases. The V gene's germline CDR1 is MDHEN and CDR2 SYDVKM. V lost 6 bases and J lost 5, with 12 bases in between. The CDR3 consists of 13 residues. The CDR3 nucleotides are TGTGCCAGCAGGACACTAGGAGTAGATACGCAGTATTTT. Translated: CASRTLGVDTQYF. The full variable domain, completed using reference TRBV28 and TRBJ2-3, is DVKVTQSSRYLVKRTGEKVFLECVQDMDHENMFWYRQDPGLGLRLIYFSYDVKMKEKGDIPEGYSVSREKKERFSLILESASTNQTSMYLCASRTLGVDTQYFGPGTRLTVL.

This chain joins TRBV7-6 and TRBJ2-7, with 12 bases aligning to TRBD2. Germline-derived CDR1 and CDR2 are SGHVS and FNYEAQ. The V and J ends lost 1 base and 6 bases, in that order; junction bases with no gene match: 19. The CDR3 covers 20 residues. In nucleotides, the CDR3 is TGTGCCAGCAGCTTAGAAGCTCGGGCGACTAGCGGGAGTTTATCTCGCGAGCAGTACTTC. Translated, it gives CASSLEARATSGSLSREQYF.

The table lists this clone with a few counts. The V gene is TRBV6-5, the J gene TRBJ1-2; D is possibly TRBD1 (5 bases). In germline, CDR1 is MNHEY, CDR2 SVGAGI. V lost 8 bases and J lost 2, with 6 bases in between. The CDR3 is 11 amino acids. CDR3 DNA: TGTGCCAGCCGACAGAACTATGGCTACACCTTC. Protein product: CASRQNYGYTF.

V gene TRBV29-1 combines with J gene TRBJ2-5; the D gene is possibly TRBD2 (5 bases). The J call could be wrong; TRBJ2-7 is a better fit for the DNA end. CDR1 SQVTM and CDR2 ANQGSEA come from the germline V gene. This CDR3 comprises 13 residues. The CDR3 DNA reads TGCAGCGTTCGCCTAGCAGCCTTCTCCGAGCAGTACTTC. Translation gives CSVRLAAFSEQYF.

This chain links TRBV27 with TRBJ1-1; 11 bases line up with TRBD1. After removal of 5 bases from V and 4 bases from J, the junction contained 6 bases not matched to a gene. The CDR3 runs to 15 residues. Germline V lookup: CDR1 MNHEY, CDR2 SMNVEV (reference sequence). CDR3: CASSEDRGQGTEAFF. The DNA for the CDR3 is TGTGCCAGCAGTGAGGACAGGGGGCAAGGCACTGAAGCTTTCTTT.

The CDR3 loop is CASSLPGLQSYEQYF. The CDR3, as DNA: TGTGCCAGCAGCCTCCCGGGTCTACAATCCTACGAGCAGTACTTC. V gene TRBV14 combines with J gene TRBJ2-7; D not certain. V lost 4 bases and J lost 1, with 14 bases in between. This CDR3 region has 15 residues. The germline CDR1 and CDR2 sequences are SGHDN and FVKESK.

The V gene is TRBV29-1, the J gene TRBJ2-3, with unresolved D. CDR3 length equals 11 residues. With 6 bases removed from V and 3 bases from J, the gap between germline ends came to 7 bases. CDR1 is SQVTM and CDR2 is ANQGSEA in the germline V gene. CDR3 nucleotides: TGCAGCGTGACCAGAACAGATACGCAGTATTTT. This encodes CSVTRTDTQYF.

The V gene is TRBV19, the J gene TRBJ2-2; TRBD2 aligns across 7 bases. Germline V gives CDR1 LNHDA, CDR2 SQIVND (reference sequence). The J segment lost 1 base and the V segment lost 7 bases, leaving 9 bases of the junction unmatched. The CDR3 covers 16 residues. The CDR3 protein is CASKGPGTMNTGELFF. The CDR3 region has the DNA TGTGCCAGTAAGGGGCCCGGGACTATGAACACCGGGGAGCTGTTTTTT.

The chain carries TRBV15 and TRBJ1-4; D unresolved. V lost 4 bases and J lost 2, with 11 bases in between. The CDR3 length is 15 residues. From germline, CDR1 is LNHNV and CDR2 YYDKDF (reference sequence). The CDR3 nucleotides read TGTGCCACCAGCAACATCCGGGCTACTAATGAAAAACTGTTTTTT. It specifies CATSNIRATNEKLFF.

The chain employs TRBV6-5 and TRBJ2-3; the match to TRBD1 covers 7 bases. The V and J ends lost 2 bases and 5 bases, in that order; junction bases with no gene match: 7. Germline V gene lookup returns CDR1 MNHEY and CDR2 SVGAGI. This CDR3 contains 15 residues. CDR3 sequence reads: CASSYGAGGGDTQYF. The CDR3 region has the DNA TGTGCCAGCAGTTACGGGGCAGGGGGTGGAGATACGCAGTATTTT.

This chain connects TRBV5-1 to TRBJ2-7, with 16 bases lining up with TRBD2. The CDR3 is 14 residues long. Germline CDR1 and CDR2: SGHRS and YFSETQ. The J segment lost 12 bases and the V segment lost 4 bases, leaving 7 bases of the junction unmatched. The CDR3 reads CASSPGTSGGAMYF. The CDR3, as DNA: TGCGCCAGCAGCCCCGGGACTAGCGGGGGGGCCATGTACTTC.

The CDR3 sequence: CASSGLPQTGEAFF. The CDR3 coding sequence is TGTGCCAGCAGCGGCCTTCCGCAGACGGGCGAAGCTTTCTTT. This chain joins TRBV2 and TRBJ1-1; no firm D call. The CDR3 totals 14 residues. CDR1 and CDR2 from the germline V gene are SNHLY and FYNNEI. Trimming stripped 6 bases from V and 8 bases from J, with 19 bases between.

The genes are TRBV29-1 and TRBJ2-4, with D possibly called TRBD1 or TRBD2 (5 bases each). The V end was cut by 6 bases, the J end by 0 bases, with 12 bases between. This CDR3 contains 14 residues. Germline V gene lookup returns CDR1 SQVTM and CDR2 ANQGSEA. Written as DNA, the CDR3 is TGCAGCGTATACGGGACGGTAGCCAAAAACATTCAGTACTTC. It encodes CSVYGTVAKNIQYF.

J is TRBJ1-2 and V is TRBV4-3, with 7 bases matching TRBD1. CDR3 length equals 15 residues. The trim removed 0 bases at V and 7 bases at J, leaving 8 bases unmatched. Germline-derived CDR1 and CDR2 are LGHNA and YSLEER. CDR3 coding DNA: TGCGCCAGCAGCCAAGAATTTCTCCACAGGGGTGGCTACACCTTC. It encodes CASSQEFLHRGGYTF.

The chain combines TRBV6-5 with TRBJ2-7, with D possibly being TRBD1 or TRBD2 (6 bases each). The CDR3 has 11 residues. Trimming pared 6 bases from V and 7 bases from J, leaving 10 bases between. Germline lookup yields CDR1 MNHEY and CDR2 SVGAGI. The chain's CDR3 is CASSTGREQYF. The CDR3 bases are TGTGCCAGCAGCACAGGGAGGGAGCAGTACTTC.

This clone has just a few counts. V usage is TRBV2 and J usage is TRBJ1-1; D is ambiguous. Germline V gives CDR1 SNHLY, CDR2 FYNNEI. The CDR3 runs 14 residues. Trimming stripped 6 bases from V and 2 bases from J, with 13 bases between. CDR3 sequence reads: CASRPITENTEAFF. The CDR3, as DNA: TGTGCCAGCAGACCGATTACAGAAAACACTGAAGCTTTCTTT.

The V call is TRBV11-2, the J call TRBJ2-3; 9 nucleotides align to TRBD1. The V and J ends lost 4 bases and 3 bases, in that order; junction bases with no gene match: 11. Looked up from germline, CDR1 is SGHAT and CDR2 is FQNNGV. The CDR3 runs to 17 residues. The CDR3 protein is CASSSRAGTGKTDTQYF. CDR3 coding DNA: TGTGCCAGCAGCTCTAGGGCCGGGACAGGGAAGACAGATACGCAGTATTTT.

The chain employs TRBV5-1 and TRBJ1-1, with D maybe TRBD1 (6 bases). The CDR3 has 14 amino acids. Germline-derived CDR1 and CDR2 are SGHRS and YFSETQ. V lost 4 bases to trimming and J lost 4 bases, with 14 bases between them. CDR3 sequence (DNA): TGCGCCAGCAGCGTATACAGGGCGGGCACTGAAGCTTTCTTT. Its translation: CASSVYRAGTEAFF.

The CDR3 DNA reads as TGTGCCAGCAGTGAATCTGGCGGCGGGAGCACAGATACGCAGTATTTT. As protein: CASSESGGGSTDTQYF. V gene TRBV6-1 combines with J gene TRBJ2-3; D perhaps matches TRBD2 (5 bases). The CDR3 totals 16 residues. In germline, CDR1 is MNHNS, CDR2 SASEGT. V dropped 2 bases and J dropped 0 bases, with 12 bases sitting between them.

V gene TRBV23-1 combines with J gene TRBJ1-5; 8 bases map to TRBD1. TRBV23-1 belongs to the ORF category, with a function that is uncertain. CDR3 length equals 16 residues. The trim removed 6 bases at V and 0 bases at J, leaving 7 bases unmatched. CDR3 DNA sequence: TGCGCCAGCAGCGGGACAGGCGACTATAGCAATCAGCCCCAGCATTTT. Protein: CASSGTGDYSNQPQHF.

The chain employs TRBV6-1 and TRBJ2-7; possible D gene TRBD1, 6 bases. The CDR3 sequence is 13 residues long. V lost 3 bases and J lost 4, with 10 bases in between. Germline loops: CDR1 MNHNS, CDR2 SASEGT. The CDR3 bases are TGTGCCAGCAGTGATTACCAGGGGTACGAGCAGTACTTC. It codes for CASSDYQGYEQYF.

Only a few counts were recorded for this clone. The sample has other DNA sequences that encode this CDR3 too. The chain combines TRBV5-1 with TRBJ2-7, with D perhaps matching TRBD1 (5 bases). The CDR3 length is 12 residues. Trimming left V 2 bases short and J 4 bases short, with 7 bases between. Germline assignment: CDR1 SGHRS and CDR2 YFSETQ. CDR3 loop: CASSFDSYEQYF. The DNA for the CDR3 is TGCGCCAGCAGCTTTGACAGTTACGAGCAGTACTTC.

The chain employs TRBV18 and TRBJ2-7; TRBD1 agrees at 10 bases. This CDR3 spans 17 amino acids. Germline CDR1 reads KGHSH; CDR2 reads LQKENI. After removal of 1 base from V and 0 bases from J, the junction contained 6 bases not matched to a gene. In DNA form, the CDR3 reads TGTGCCAGCTCACCACAGATGGGACAGGGGTACTCCTACGAGCAGTACTTC. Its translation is CASSPQMGQGYSYEQYF.